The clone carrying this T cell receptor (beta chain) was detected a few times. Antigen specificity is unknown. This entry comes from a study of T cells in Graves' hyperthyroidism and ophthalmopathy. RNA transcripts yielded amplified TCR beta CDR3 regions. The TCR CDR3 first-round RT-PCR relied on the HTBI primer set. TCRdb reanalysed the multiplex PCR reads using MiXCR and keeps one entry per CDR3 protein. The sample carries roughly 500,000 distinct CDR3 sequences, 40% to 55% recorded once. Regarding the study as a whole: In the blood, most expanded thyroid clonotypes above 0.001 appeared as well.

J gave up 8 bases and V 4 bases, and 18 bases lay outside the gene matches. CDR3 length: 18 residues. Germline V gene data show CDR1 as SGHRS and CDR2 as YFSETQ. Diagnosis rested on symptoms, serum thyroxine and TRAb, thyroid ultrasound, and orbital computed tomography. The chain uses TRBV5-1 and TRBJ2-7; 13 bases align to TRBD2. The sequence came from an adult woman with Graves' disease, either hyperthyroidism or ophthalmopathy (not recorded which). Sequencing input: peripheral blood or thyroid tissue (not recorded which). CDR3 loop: CASSERQDGTSGTAKQYF. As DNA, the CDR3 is TGCGCCAGCAGCGAGCGACAAGACGGGACTAGCGGGACAGCAAAGCAGTACTTC.